This TCR beta chain was identified in a study of cytomegalovirus exposure and HLA in healthy donors. Study findings and constraints: In a later analysis, TCR beta V- and J-gene trimming showed a link to a missense DCLRE1C variant.

With 4 bases removed from V and 4 bases from J, the gap between germline ends came to 8 bases. The CDR3 has 12 residues. Germline V CDR1 and CDR2: SQVTM, ANQGSEA. In the case of this clone: Its antigen is unknown.

The PCR used 60 Vbeta and 13 Jbeta primers. The protocol was immunoSEQ multiplex PCR, while the TCRdb copy is restricted to in-frame clones and leaves out a portion. The sample shows 130,000 to 150,000 clones, 82% of them seen only once. Sequencing was performed on PBMCs. The chain recombines TRBV29-1 with TRBJ1-3; maybe TRBD1 (5 bases). The source is a male donor in good health and CMV-seronegative. This CDR3 reads CSVVTVGNTIYF. The CDR3 DNA sequence: TGCAGCGTTGTGACAGTAGGAAACACCATATATTTT.